This T cell receptor (beta chain) stems from a study of cytomegalovirus exposure and HLA in healthy donors. The ends were cut back, 4 bases at V and 6 bases at J, with 18 bases in the middle. Germline V lookup: CDR1 GTSNPN, CDR2 SVGIG (reference sequence). The CDR3 extends over 14 amino acids. Primers for the PCR totalled 60 Vbeta and 13 Jbeta. TCRdb's table, derived via immunoSEQ multiplex PCR, lists solely in-frame clones and lacks some. The data show around 150,000 clones, with roughly 82% seen just once and about 1.4% held by the top ten. This clonotype was obtained from a girl aged 5-17 years in good health and CMV-seropositive. Sequenced input: PBMCs. The chain joins TRBV30 to TRBJ1-2; D perhaps matches TRBD1 (5 bases). CDR3 sequence (DNA): TGTGCCTGGATGGTTGGGGGGACCATTAATGGCTACACCTTC. Residues: CAWMVGGTINGYTF.